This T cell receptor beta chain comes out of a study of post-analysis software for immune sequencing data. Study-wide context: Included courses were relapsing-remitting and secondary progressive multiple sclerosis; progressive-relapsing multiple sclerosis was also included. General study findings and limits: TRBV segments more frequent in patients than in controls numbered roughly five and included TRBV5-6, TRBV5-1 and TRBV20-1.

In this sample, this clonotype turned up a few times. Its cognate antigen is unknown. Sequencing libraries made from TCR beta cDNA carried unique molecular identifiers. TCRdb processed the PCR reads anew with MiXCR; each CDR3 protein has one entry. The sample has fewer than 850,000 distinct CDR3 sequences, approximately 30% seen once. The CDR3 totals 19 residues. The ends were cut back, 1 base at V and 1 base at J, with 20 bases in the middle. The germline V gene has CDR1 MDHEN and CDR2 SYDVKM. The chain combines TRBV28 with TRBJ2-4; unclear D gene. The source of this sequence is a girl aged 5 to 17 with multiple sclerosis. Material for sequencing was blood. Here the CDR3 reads CASSLSVLGREAAKNIQYF. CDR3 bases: TGTGCCAGCAGTTTATCCGTCCTCGGGCGTGAGGCGGCCAAAAACATTCAGTACTTC. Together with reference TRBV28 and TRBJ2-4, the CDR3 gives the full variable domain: DVKVTQSSRYLVKRTGEKVFLECVQDMDHENMFWYRQDPGLGLRLIYFSYDVKMKEKGDIPEGYSVSREKKERFSLILESASTNQTSMYLCASSLSVLGREAAKNIQYFGAGTRLSVL.